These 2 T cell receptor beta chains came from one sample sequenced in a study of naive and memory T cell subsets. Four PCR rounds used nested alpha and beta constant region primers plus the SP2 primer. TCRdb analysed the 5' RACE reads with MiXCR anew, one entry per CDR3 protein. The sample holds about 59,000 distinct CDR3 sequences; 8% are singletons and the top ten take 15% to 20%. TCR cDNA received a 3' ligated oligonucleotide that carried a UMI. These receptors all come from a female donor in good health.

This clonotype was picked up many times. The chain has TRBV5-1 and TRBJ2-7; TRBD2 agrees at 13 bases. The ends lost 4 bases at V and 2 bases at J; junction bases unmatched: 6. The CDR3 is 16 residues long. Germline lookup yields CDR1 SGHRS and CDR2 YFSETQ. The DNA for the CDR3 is TGCGCCAGCAGCCACGAGGGACTAGCGGGACCCTACGAGCAGTACTTC. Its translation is CASSHEGLAGPYEQYF.

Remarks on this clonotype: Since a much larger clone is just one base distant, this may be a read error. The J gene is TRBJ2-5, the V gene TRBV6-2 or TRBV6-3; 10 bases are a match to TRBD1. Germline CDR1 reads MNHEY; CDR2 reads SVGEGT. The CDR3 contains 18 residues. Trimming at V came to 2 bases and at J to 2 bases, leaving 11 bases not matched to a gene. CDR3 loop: CASSYNPFWGQGQETQYF. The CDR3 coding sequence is TGTGCCAGCAGTTACAACCCCTTTTGGGGACAGGGGCAAGAGACCCAGTACTTC.